A single T cell receptor beta chain is shown here with its context. This record belongs to a study of CD8+CD57+ T cells in acquired aplastic anemia. Germline CDR1 is SEHNR and CDR2 is FQNEAQ (reference sequence). The CDR3 is 14 amino acids. Both TCR beta VDJ combination and CDR3 sequence profiling were carried out. Genomic DNA was the template for this profiling. TCRdb analysed the reads with MiXCR anew, one entry per CDR3 protein. Altogether under 250,000 distinct CDR3 sequences are present, over 55% being singletons, with the ten largest covering about three fifths. Patients sequenced had flow cytometry evidence of CD8+CD57+ cell expansion.

Sequencing was carried out using sorted CD4+, CD8+, or CD8+CD57+ T cells (not recorded which) from PBMCs. This TCR derives from a human donor with aplastic anemia. V and J are TRBV7-9 and TRBJ2-1, with D maybe TRBD2 (6 bases). The DNA end is more similar to TRBJ2-5, so the J call may be wrong. The CDR3 spells CASSLARLGETQYF. CDR3 DNA: TGTGCCAGCAGCTTAGCGCGACTAGGAGAGACCCAGTACTTC.